This is a list of T cell receptor beta chains from one sample in a study of blood T cell repertoires in COVID-19. Profiled with immunoSEQ multiplex PCR; TCRdb holds only in-frame clones, not every one. The sample carries about 200,000 clones, around 87% recorded once. Source material: peripheral blood. These TCRs come from a woman aged 45 to 65 with COVID-19, enrolled during active disease. The CDR3 runs from the conserved cysteine through the conserved F or W. The D gene is left open where the match is weak. Clone size appears in some rows only: once, few, many, or a class for an expanded clone.

18	TRBV23-1	TRBJ2-7	NA	TRBD1	TGCGCCAGCAGTCAAAGTTTCAGGGGGCGCGGGGTTCTCTACGAGCAGTACTTC	CASSQSFRGRGVLYEQYF
16	TRBV2	TRBJ2-3	NA	NA	TGTGCCAGCAGTGAGGGGCAGGGAAGGAGCACAGATACGCAGTATTTT	CASSEGQGRSTDTQYF
19	TRBV7-8	TRBJ1-1	NA	TRBD1	TGTGCCAGCAGCTTCGCAAGACCGCAGGGGGCCCGGGGGAACACTGAAGCTTTCTTT	CASSFARPQGARGNTEAFF
15	TRBV19	TRBJ1-2	NA	TRBD1	TGTGCCAGTAGTATAGGGGACAGAGGTAACTATGGCTACACCTTC	CASSIGDRGNYGYTF
15	TRBV6-5	TRBJ2-2	NA	TRBD2	TGTGCCAGCAGTCCTCCGGGACTAGGACCCGGGGAGCTGTTTTTT	CASSPPGLGPGELFF
15	TRBV5-1	TRBJ1-2	NA	NA	TGCGCCAGCAGCTTGGGGGGATTCCCAGGGGATGGCTACACCTTC	CASSLGGFPGDGYTF
13	TRBV6-1	TRBJ1-2	NA	NA	TGTGCCAGCAGTGAGCAGGGGAGTTCTGGCTACACCTTC	CASSEQGSSGYTF
17	TRBV6-2/TRBV6-3	TRBJ1-3	NA	TRBD1	TGTGCCAGCAGTCGGGGAACCCGGGGGACAGCTGGAAACACCATATATTTT	CASSRGTRGTAGNTIYF
14	TRBV15	TRBJ1-2	once	NA	TGTGCCACCCAAACAGGGCCCCAGAACTATGGCTACACCTTC	CATQTGPQNYGYTF
14	TRBV5-1	TRBJ2-5	NA	NA	TGCGCCAGCAGCCCTCCAGGGGCGCTGGAGACCCAGTACTTC	CASSPPGALETQYF